This T cell receptor (beta chain) was obtained from a study of blood T cell repertoires in COVID-19. Study at large: Specimens from acute and convalescent COVID-19 originated in the United States, Italy and Spain.

Profiling relied on immunoSEQ multiplex PCR, and the TCRdb table lists in-frame clones only, not all of them. The data show about 150,000 clones, around four fifths seen once. The germline V gene has CDR1 SGHRS and CDR2 YFSETQ. CDR3 length: 16 residues. V shed 0 bases and J 5 bases; nucleotides not matched to a gene: 9. The chain combines TRBV5-1 with TRBJ2-7; 9 nucleotides align to TRBD2. Material: PBMCs or T cells enriched from blood (not recorded which). The receptor comes from a woman between 40 and 50 years old who had recovered from COVID-19. CDR3 DNA: TGCGCCAGCAGCTTGGGGAGCGGGGGGAACTTCGACGAGCAGTACTTC. It is translated as CASSLGSGGNFDEQYF.